Listed below are T cell receptor beta chains from one sample, sequenced in a study of blood T cells in healthy people across ages. MiXCR, run by TCRdb on the 5' RACE reads, gives a single entry per CDR3 protein. Among 1.8 million or so distinct CDR3 sequences listed, approximately 40% were seen once. Source material: blood. These receptors were collected from a human donor in good health. Each CDR3 is given with its conserved first and last residue. D genes are given only for firm matches. For some rows the clone size is stated as once, few or many, or as a class when expanded; others skip it.

length,size,J,D,V,CDR3,DNA
16,-,TRBJ2-6,-,TRBV5-1,CASSRASRPGANVLTF,TGCGCCAGCAGCCGGGCTTCGCGGCCTGGGGCCAACGTCCTGACTTTC
14,-,TRBJ1-1,TRBD1,TRBV7-9,CASSSQGVGTEAFF,TGTGCCAGCAGCTCACAGGGGGTAGGAACTGAAGCTTTCTTT
16,few,TRBJ2-3,TRBD1,TRBV28,CASSLWYRGLSDTQYF,TGTGCCAGCAGTTTATGGTACAGGGGGCTTTCAGATACGCAGTATTTT
16,-,TRBJ1-1,TRBD1,TRBV4-1,CASSHHRRDRDTEAFF,TGCGCCAGCAGCCACCACAGAAGGGACAGGGACACTGAAGCTTTCTTT
14,-,TRBJ2-1,-,TRBV7-2,CASSLAGVDNEQFF,TGTGCCAGCAGCTTAGCGGGGGTGGACAATGAGCAGTTCTTC
14,few,TRBJ2-3,TRBD2,TRBV7-2,CASSLGLLAGSSYF,TGTGCCAGCAGCTTAGGCCTACTAGCGGGGAGCTCGTATTTT
16,-,TRBJ2-3,TRBD2,TRBV15,CATSKLSGGGFNTQYF,TGTGCCACCAGTAAACTTAGCGGGGGGGGCTTTAATACGCAGTATTTT
17,few,TRBJ2-7,-,TRBV4-3,CASSQGIGGGGYHEQYF,TGCGCCAGCAGCCAAGGCATAGGGGGCGGGGGGTACCACGAGCAGTACTTC
16,few,TRBJ2-5,TRBD2,TRBV20-1,CSATLPQRGFQETQYF,TGCAGTGCTACACTACCCCAGCGGGGTTTTCAAGAGACCCAGTACTTC
15,-,TRBJ2-5,-,TRBV7-2,CASSPRPAPEETQYF,TGTGCCAGCAGCCCCCGACCAGCCCCGGAAGAGACCCAGTACTTC
14,-,TRBJ2-7,-,TRBV7-2,CASSRDTYSYEQCF,TGTGCCAGCAGCCGGGACACCTACTCCTACGAGCAGTGCTTC
13,-,TRBJ2-4,-,TRBV18,CASSPATHEGQYF,TGTGCCAGCTCACCAGCGACTCATGAAGGGCAGTACTTC
15,-,TRBJ2-5,-,TRBV5-1,CASSLVGGGTETQYF,TGCGCCAGCAGCTTGGTAGGAGGGGGCACGGAGACCCAGTACTTC
15,-,TRBJ2-5,TRBD2,TRBV7-9,CASSFESGSQETQYF,TGTGCCAGCAGCTTCGAAAGCGGGAGCCAAGAGACCCAGTACTTC
15,-,TRBJ1-2,TRBD1,TRBV7-2,CASSLRQGPPYGYTF,TGTGCCAGCAGCCTAAGACAGGGCCCTCCCTATGGCTACACCTTC
13,-,TRBJ1-2,-,TRBV7-2,CASRIGSNYGYTF,TGTGCCAGCAGGATAGGGAGTAACTATGGCTACACCTTC
13,-,TRBJ1-2,-,TRBV6-1,CASSEEGYYGYTF,TGTGCCAGCAGTGAAGAGGGCTACTATGGCTACACCTTC
14,-,TRBJ2-1,-,TRBV7-3,CASSPRDQRNEQFF,TGTGCCAGCAGCCCCAGGGACCAACGGAATGAGCAGTTCTTC
14,-,TRBJ2-1,TRBD2,TRBV29-1,CSVGWRGGYNEQFF,TGCAGCGTTGGATGGCGGGGGGGTTACAATGAGCAGTTCTTC
15,few,TRBJ1-1,-,TRBV4-3,CASSHGFRWNTEAFF,TGCGCCAGCAGCCATGGTTTCAGGTGGAACACTGAAGCTTTCTTT
14,few,TRBJ2-5,-,TRBV7-2,CASSSRLEQETQYF,TGTGCCAGCAGCTCCCGCCTAGAACAAGAGACCCAGTACTTC
14,-,TRBJ2-4,TRBD1,TRBV5-6,CASNSSGTGHIQYF,TGTGCCAGCAACTCCTCCGGGACAGGCCACATTCAGTACTTC
13,-,TRBJ2-7,-,TRBV29-1,CSVEVQSPYEQYF,TGCAGCGTTGAAGTGCAGTCTCCCTACGAGCAGTACTTC
12,many,TRBJ2-7,-,TRBV5-1,CASSWDGYEQYF,TGTGCCAGCAGCTGGGACGGTTACGAGCAGTACTTC
12,few,TRBJ2-3,TRBD2,TRBV29-1,CSADGGADTQYF,TGCAGCGCCGATGGGGGGGCAGATACGCAGTATTTT
15,-,TRBJ1-2,-,TRBV5-5,CASSSDGENLYGYTF,TGTGCCAGCAGCTCCGACGGGGAGAACCTCTATGGCTACACCTTC
15,few,TRBJ2-3,-,TRBV6-2/TRBV6-3,CASSSWGRNTDTQYF,TGTGCCAGCAGTTCTTGGGGGCGCAACACAGATACGCAGTATTTT
13,-,TRBJ2-2,-,TRBV7-7,CASSPVWEGELFF,TGTGCTAGCAGCCCCGTTTGGGAAGGAGAGCTGTTTTTT
15,many,TRBJ1-4,-,TRBV4-1,CASSQDMGRREKLFF,TGCGCCAGCAGCCAAGATATGGGGCGGCGTGAAAAACTGTTTTTT
15,-,TRBJ2-1,-,TRBV5-1,CASSPYLDRYNEQFF,TGCGCCAGCAGCCCTTACCTTGACCGCTACAATGAGCAGTTCTTC
15,-,TRBJ2-5,-,TRBV4-3,CASSQEIGPQETQYF,TGCGCCAGCAGCCAAGAAATAGGGCCGCAAGAGACCCAGTACTTC
14,-,TRBJ1-5,-,TRBV20-1,CSARDAGSNQPQHF,TGCAGTGCTAGAGATGCAGGGAGCAATCAGCCCCAGCATTTT
11,-,TRBJ2-5,-,TRBV20-1,CSGLAEGTQYF,TGCAGTGGGCTAGCAGAAGGGACCCAGTACTTC
14,-,TRBJ2-7,-,TRBV28,CASNLGGGAYEQYF,TGTGCCAGCAATCTTGGTGGGGGTGCCTACGAGCAGTACTTC
14,many,TRBJ2-7,-,TRBV7-9,CASSLGTPTYEQYF,TGTGCCAGCAGCCTCGGGACACCCACCTACGAGCAGTACTTC
13,-,TRBJ1-2,-,TRBV7-2,CASSRFRQYGYTF,TGTGCCAGCAGCCGATTTCGACAGTATGGCTACACCTTC
12,many,TRBJ2-5,-,TRBV20-1,CSALTSGETQYF,TGCAGTGCGCTGACAAGTGGAGAGACCCAGTACTTC
16,-,TRBJ2-3,-,TRBV20-1,CSAQIRRTRSTDTQYF,TGCAGTGCACAAATTAGGAGGACACGTAGCACAGATACGCAGTATTTT
14,-,TRBJ2-7,-,TRBV3-1,CASSQVSRPYEQYF,TGTGCCAGCAGCCAAGTGTCTAGACCCTACGAGCAGTACTTC
17,-,TRBJ2-5,TRBD2,TRBV4-2,CASSQVSSSGLQETQYF,TGTGCCAGCAGCCAAGTGAGCTCTAGCGGACTCCAAGAGACCCAGTACTTC
14,few,TRBJ2-6,-,TRBV7-2,CASSPKSGANVLTF,TGTGCCAGCAGCCCGAAGTCTGGGGCCAACGTCCTGACTTTC
16,few,TRBJ2-7,-,TRBV4-2,CASSQEQGLAAYEQYF,TGTGCCAGCAGCCAAGAACAGGGCCTAGCCGCGTACGAGCAGTACTTC
13,few,TRBJ2-1,-,TRBV10-3,CAISADMYNEQFF,TGTGCCATCAGTGCCGACATGTACAATGAGCAGTTCTTC
14,few,TRBJ1-2,TRBD1,TRBV7-2,CASSPTGTGFGYTF,TGTGCCAGCAGCCCTACGGGGACAGGATTTGGCTACACCTTC
14,few,TRBJ2-3,-,TRBV7-9,CASSLDDHTDTQYF,TGTGCCAGCAGCTTAGACGACCACACAGATACGCAGTATTTT
13,-,TRBJ2-5,-,TRBV20-1,CSARGLGGRVQYF,TGCAGTGCTAGAGGTTTAGGGGGACGCGTGCAGTACTTC
16,-,TRBJ2-3,TRBD1,TRBV5-1,CASSPGGQVGTDTQYF,TGCGCCAGCAGCCCGGGCGGACAGGTGGGCACAGATACGCAGTATTTT
14,-,TRBJ2-5,-,TRBV9,CASTEGSNGETQYF,TGTGCCAGCACCGAGGGGAGTAATGGGGAGACCCAGTACTTC